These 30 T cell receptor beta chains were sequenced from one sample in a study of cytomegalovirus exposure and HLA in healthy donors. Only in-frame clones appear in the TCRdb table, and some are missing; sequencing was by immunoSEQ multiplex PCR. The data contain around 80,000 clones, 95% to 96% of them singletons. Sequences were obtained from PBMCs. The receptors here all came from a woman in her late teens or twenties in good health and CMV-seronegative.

CDR3 loop: CASSSTGTGGFYEQYF. CDR3 DNA sequence: TGCGCCAGCAGCTCTACGGGGACAGGGGGCTTTTACGAGCAGTACTTC. This sequence joins TRBV5-1 and TRBJ2-7; TRBD1 aligns across 12 bases. Germline CDR1 and CDR2: SGHRS and YFSETQ. This CDR3 has 16 residues. V dropped 3 bases and J dropped 4; count of bases not matched to a gene: 8.

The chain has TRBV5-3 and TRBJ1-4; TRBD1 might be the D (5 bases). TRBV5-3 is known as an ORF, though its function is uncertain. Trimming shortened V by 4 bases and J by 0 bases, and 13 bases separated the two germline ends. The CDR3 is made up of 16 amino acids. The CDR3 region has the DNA TGTGCCAGAAGCCTCAGACAGCTTTCAACTAATGAAAAACTGTTTTTT. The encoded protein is CARSLRQLSTNEKLFF.

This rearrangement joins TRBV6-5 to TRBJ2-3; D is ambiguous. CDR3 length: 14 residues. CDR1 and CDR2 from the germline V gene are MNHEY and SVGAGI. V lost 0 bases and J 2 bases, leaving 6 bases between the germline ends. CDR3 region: CASSYSQSTDTQYF. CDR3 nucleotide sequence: TGTGCCAGCAGTTACTCGCAGTCCACAGATACGCAGTATTTT.

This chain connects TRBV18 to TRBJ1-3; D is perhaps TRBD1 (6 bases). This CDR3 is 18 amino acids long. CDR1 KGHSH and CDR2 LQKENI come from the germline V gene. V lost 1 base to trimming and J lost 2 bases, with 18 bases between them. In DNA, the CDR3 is TGTGCCAGCTCACCACTGATTAATCAGGGGCAAGCTGGAAACACCATATATTTT. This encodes CASSPLINQGQAGNTIYF. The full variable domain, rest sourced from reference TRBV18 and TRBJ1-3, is NAGVMQNPRHLVRRRGQEARLRCSPMKGHSHVYWYRQLPEEGLKFMVYLQKENIIDESGMPKERFSAEFPKEGPSILRIQQVVRGDSAAYFCASSPLINQGQAGNTIYFGEGSWLTVV.

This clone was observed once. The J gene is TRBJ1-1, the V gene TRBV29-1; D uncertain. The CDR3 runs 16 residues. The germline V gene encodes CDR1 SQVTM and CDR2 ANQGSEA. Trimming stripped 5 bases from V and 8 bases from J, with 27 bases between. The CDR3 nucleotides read TGCAGCGTTACGGTCTTGGGCAGACCAACTGAGACCGAAGCTTTCTTT. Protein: CSVTVLGRPTETEAFF.

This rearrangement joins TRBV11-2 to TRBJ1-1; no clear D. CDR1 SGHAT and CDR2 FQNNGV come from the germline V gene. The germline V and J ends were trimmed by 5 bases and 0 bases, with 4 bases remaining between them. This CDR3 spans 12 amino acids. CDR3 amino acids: CASSAVNTEAFF. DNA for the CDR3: TGTGCCAGCAGCGCGGTGAACACTGAAGCTTTCTTT.

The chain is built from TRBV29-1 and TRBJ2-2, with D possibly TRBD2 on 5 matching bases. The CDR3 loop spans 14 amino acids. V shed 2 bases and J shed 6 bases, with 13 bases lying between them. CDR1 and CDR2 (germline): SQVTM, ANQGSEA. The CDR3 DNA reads TGCAGCGTTGAACCGGCAGCCGGGGCCGGGGAGCTGTTTTTT. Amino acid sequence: CSVEPAAGAGELFF.

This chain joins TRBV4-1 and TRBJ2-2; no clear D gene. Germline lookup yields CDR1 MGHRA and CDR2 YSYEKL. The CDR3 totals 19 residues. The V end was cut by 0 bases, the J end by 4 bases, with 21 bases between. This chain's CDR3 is CASSQDWRSERWVTGELFF. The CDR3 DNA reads TGCGCCAGCAGCCAAGACTGGAGATCGGAACGGTGGGTCACCGGGGAGCTGTTTTTT.

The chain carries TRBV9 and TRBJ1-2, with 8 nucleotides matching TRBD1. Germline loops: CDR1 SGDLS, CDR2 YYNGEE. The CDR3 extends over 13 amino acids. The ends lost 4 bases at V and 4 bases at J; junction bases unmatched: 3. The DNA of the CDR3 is TGTGCCAGCAGCCTGGGACAGGTCTATGGCTACACCTTC. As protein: CASSLGQVYGYTF.

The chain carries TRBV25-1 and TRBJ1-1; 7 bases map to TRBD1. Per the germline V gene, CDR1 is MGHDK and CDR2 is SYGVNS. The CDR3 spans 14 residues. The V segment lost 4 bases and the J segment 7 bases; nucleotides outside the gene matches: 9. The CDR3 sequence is CASSALRGADEAFF. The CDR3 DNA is TGTGCCAGCAGTGCCCTCAGGGGGGCCGATGAAGCTTTCTTT.

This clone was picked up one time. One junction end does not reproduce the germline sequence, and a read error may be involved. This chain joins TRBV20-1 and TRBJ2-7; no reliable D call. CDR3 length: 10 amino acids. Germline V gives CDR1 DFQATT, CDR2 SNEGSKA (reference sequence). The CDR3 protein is CSASTLVVNF. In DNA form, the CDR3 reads TGCAGTGCTAGTACTCTAGTGGTAAACTTC.

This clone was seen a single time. CDR3 DNA sequence: TGTGCCAGCCGGACTGGGGCGGGAGCCCACAATGAGCAGTTCTTC. This sequence encodes CASRTGAGAHNEQFF. This chain connects TRBV28 to TRBJ2-1, with 7 bases identical to TRBD2. Trimming at V came to 8 bases and at J to 5 bases, leaving 12 bases not matched to a gene. The germline CDR1 and CDR2 sequences are MDHEN and SYDVKM. This CDR3 contains 15 residues.

CDR3 amino acids: CASSFGETQYF. CDR3 DNA: TGTGCCAGCAGCTTCGGGGAGACCCAGTACTTC. The chain links TRBV5-6 to TRBJ2-5; D is uncertain. CDR1 and CDR2 from the germline V gene are SGHDT and YYEEEE. This CDR3 region has 11 residues. Trimming pared 2 bases from V and 5 bases from J, leaving 4 bases between.

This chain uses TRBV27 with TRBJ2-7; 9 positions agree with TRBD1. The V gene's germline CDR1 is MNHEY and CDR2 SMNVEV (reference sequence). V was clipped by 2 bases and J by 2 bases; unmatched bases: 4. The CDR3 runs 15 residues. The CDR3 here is CASSLETGGTYEQYF. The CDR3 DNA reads TGTGCCAGCAGTTTAGAGACAGGGGGTACCTACGAGCAGTACTTC.

The CDR3, as DNA: TGCGCCAGCAGCCCGACAGGGGTCTATCCCTCTAATTCCTACAATGAGCAGTTCTTC. Protein product: CASSPTGVYPSNSYNEQFF. This chain joins TRBV5-1 and TRBJ2-1; 8 bases map to TRBD1. The junction had 16 bases not matched to a gene; V was cut back by 4 bases and J by 1 base. Germline V gene lookup returns CDR1 SGHRS and CDR2 YFSETQ. CDR3 length equals 19 residues.

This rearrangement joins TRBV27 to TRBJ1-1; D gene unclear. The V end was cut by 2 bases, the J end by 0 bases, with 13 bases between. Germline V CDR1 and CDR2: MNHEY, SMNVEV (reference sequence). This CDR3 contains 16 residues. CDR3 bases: TGTGCCAGCAGTTTAGGGTACAGTACCATGAACACTGAAGCTTTCTTT. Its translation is CASSLGYSTMNTEAFF.

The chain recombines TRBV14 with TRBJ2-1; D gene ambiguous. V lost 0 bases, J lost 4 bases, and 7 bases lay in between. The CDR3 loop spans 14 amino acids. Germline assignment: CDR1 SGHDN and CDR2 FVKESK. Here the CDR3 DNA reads TGTGCCAGCAGCCAAGATCTAAGTTACAATGAGCAGTTCTTC. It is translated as CASSQDLSYNEQFF. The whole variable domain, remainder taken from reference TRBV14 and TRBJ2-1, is EAGVTQFPSHSVIEKGQTVTLRCDPISGHDNLYWYRRVMGKEIKFLLHFVKESKQDESGMPNNRFLAERTGGTYSTLKVQPAELEDSGVYFCASSQDLSYNEQFFGPGTRLTVL.

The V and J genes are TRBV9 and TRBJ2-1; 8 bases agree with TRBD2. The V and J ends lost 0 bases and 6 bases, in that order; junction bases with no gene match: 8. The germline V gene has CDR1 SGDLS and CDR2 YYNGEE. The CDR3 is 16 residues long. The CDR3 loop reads CASSVGVAGRTNEQFF. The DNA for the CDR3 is TGTGCCAGCAGCGTAGGGGTAGCGGGACGGACCAATGAGCAGTTCTTC.

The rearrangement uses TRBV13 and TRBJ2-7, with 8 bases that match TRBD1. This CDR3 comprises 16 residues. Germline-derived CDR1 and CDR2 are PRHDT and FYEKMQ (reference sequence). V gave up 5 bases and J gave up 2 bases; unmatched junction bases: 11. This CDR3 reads CASSPPLWTGTYEQYF. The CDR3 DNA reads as TGTGCCAGCAGCCCACCCTTGTGGACAGGGACCTACGAGCAGTACTTC.

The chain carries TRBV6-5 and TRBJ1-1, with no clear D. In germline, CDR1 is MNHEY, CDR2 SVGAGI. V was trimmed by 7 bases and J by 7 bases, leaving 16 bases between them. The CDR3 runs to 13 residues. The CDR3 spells CASKGNGGREAFF. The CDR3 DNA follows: TGTGCCAGCAAAGGTAACGGAGGTCGTGAAGCTTTCTTT.

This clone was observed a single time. This chain's CDR3 is CASTSRGGDGYTF. CDR3 in DNA: TGTGCCAGCACCTCCCGGGGGGGGGATGGCTACACCTTC. The genes are TRBV9 and TRBJ1-2; the D gene is possibly TRBD1 (5 bases). Trimming took 6 bases from V and 6 from J, leaving 15 bases between them. CDR3 length equals 13 residues. Germline CDR1 SGDLS, CDR2 YYNGEE.

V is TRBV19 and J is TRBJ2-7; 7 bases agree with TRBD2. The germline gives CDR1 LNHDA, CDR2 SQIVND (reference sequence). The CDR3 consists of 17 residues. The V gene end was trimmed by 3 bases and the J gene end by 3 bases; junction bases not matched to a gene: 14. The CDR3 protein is CASSMGFGLAEDYEQYF. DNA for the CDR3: TGTGCCAGTAGTATGGGTTTTGGGCTAGCGGAAGACTACGAGCAGTACTTC.

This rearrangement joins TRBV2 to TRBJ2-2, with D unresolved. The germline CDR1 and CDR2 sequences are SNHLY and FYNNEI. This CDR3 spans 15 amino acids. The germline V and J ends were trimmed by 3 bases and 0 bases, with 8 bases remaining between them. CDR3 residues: CASSDKSANTGELFF. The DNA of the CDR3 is TGTGCCAGCAGTGACAAGTCGGCGAACACCGGGGAGCTGTTTTTT.

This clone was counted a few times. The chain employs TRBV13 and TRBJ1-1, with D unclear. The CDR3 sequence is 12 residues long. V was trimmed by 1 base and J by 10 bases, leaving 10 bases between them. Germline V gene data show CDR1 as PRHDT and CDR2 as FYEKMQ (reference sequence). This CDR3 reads CASSLALFGAFF. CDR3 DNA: TGTGCCAGCAGCTTAGCTCTCTTCGGAGCTTTCTTT.

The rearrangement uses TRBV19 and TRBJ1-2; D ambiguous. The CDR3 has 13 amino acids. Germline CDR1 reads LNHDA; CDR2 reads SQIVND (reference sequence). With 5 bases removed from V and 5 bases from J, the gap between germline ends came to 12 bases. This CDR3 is CASSDTVSYGYTF. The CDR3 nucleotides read TGTGCCAGTAGTGACACCGTGAGTTATGGCTACACCTTC.

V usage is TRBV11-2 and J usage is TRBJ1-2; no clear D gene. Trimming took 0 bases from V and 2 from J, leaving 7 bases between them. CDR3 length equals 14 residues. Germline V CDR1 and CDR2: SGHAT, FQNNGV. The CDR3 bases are TGTGCCAGCAGCTTAGATCGAGGGAACTATGGCTACACCTTC. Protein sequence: CASSLDRGNYGYTF.

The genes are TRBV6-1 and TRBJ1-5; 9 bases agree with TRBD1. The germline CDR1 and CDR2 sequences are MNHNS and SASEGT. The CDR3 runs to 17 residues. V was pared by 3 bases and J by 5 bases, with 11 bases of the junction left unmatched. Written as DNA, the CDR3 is TGTGCCAGCAGTGATCTACCCTGGCGACAGGGGGATCAGCCCCAGCATTTT. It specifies CASSDLPWRQGDQPQHF.

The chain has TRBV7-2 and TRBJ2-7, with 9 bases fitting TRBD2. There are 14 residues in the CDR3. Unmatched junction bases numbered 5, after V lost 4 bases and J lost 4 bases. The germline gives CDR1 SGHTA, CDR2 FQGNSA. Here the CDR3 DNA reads TGTGCCAGCAGCTCGACTAGCGGACTATACGAGCAGTACTTC. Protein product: CASSSTSGLYEQYF.

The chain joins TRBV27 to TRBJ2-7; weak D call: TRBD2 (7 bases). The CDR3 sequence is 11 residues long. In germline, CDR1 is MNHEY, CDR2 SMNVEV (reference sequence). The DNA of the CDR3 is TGTGCTAGAGGGGGGGGCTACGAGCAGTACTTC. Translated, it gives CARGGGYEQYF.

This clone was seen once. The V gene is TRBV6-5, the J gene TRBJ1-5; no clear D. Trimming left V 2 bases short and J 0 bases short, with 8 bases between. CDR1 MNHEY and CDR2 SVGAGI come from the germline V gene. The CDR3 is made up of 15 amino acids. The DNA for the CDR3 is TGTGCCAGCAGTTACAGTCAGAATAGCAATCAGCCCCAGCATTTT. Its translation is CASSYSQNSNQPQHF.